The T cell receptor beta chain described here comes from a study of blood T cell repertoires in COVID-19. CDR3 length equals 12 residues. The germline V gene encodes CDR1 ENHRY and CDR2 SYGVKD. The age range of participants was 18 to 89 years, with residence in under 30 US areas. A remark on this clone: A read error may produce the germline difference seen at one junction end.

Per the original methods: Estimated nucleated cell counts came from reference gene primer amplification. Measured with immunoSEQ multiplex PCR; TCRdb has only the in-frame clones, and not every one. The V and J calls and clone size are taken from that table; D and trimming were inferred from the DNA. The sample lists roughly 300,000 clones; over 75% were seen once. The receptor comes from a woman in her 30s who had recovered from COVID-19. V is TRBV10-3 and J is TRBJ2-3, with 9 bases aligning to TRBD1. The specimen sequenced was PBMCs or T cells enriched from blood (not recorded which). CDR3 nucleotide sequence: TGTGCCACCACAGGGGGCACGGATACGCAGTATTTT. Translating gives CATTGGTDTQYF.